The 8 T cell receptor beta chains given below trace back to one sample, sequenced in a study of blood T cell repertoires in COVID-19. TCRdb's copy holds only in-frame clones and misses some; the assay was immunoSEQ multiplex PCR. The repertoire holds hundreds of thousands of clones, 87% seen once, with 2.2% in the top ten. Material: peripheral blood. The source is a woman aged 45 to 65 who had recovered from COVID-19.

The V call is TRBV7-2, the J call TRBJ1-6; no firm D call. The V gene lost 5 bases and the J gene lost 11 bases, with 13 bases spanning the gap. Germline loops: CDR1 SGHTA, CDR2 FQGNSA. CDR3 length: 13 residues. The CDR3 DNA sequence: TGTGCCAGCAGCCCCCGCAGGTTGGCACCCCTCCACTTT. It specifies CASSPRRLAPLHF.

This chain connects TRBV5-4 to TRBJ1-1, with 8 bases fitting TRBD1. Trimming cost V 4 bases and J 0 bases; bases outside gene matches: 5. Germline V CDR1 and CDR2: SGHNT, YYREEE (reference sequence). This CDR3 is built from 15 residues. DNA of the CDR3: TGTGCCAGCAGCCAACCGACAGGGGTGAACACTGAAGCTTTCTTT. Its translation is CASSQPTGVNTEAFF.

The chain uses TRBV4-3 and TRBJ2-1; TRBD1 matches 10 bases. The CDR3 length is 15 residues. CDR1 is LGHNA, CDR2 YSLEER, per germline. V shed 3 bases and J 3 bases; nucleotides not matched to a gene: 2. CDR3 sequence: CASSHGTGDYNEQFF. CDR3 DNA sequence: TGCGCCAGCAGCCACGGGACAGGGGACTACAATGAGCAGTTCTTC.

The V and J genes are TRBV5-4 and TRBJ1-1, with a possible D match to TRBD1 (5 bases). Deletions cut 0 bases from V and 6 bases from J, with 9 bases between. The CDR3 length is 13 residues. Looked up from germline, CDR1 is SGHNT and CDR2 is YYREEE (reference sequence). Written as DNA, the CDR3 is TGTGCCAGCAGCTTGGCAGGGTACCCTGAAGCTTTCTTT. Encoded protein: CASSLAGYPEAFF.

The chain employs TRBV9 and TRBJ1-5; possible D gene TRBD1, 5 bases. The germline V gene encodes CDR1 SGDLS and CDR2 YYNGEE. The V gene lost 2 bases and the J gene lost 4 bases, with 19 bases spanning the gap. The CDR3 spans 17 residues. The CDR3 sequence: CASSVGGAGTSNQPQHF. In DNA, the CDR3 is TGTGCCAGCAGCGTGGGAGGGGCAGGAACTTCTAATCAGCCCCAGCATTTT.

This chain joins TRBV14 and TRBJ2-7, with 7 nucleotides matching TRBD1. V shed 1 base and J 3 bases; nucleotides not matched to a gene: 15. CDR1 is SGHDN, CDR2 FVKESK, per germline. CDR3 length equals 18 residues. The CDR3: CASSQALGRGIINYEQYF. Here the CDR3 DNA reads TGTGCCAGCAGCCAAGCACTTGGCAGGGGGATTATTAACTACGAGCAGTACTTC.

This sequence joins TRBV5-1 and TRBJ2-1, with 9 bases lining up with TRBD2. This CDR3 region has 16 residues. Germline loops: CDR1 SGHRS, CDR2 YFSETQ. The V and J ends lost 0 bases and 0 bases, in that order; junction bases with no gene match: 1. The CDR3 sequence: CASSLVAGASYNEQFF. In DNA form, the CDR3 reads TGCGCCAGCAGCTTGGTAGCGGGGGCCTCCTACAATGAGCAGTTCTTC. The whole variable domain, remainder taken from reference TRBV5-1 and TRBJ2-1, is KAGVTQTPRYLIKTRGQQVTLSCSPISGHRSVSWYQQTPGQGLQFLFEYFSETQRNKGNFPGRFSGRQFSNSRSEMNVSTLELGDSALYLCASSLVAGASYNEQFFGPGTRLTVL.

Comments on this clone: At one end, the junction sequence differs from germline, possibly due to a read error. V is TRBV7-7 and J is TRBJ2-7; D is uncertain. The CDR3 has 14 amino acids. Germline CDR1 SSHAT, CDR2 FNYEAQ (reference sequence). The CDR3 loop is CASSLGTPPYEQYF. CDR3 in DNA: TGTGCTAGCAGCTTAGGAACACCGCCCTACGAGCAGTACTTC.